This TCR beta chain was captured in a study of blood T cell repertoires in COVID-19. Libraries were prepared by immunoSEQ multiplex PCR; TCRdb keeps only in-frame clonotypes and omits some of them. The table has approximately 170,000 clones, roughly 90% seen once. This receptor was taken from a man between 60 and 70 years old with acute or convalescent COVID-19. Specimen: peripheral blood.

CDR3 loop: CASGLVGLQGNYGYTF. The CDR3 coding sequence is TGTGCTAGTGGTTTGGTGGGCCTACAGGGTAACTATGGCTACACCTTC. J is TRBJ1-2 and V is TRBV12-5, with D possibly matching TRBD1 (6 bases). Trimming left V 0 bases short and J 1 base short, with 12 bases between. Germline assignment: CDR1 LGHNT and CDR2 FRNRAP. The CDR3 length is 16 residues.